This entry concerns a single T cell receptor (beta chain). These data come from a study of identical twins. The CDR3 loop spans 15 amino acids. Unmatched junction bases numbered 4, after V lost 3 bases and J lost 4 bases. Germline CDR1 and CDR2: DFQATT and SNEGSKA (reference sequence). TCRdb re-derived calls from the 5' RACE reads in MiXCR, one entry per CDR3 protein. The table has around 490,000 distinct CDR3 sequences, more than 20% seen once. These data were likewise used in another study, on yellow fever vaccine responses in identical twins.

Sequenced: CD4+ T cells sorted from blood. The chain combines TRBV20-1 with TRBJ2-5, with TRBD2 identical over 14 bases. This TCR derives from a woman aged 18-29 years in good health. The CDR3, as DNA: TGCAGTGCTAGGGGGACTAGCGGGAGCGGAGAGACCCAGTACTTC. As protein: CSARGTSGSGETQYF.